The 10 T cell receptor beta chains reported below all come from one sample, sequenced in a study of breast tumors, draining lymph nodes, adjacent tissues. Samples came from axillary lymph nodes draining the breast cancer. TCRdb fed the multiplex PCR reads into MiXCR, producing one record per CDR3 protein. This sample yields 200,000 to 300,000 distinct CDR3 sequences, of which 30% are seen a single time; 1.1% belongs to the top ten. Sequenced material: axillary lymph node tissue. These receptors were obtained from a female donor with breast cancer. Some clones in this sample may be carry-over from other donors' samples.

This clonotype was seen at least ten times. V usage is TRBV19 and J usage is TRBJ2-3; 7 bases fit TRBD1. CDR1 and CDR2 from the germline V gene are LNHDA and SQIVND (reference sequence). The CDR3 consists of 14 residues. V dropped 4 bases and J dropped 2; count of bases not matched to a gene: 3. The DNA of the CDR3 is TGTGCCAGTAGTAGTACAGGGGACACAGATACGCAGTATTTT. Translating it yields CASSSTGDTDTQYF.

About this clonotype itself: A junction end diverges from the germline sequence, so it may reflect a read error. The chain combines TRBV7-8 with TRBJ2-3, with 9 bases lining up with TRBD2. CDR3 length equals 16 residues. Germline CDR1 SGHVS, CDR2 FQNEAQ. The CDR3 DNA sequence: TGCGCCAGCACTTACCAAGCGGGAGGCGCCACAGATACGCAGTATTTT. It encodes CASTYQAGGATDTQYF.

This clonotype showed up just a few times. One junction end disagrees with the germline gene, perhaps due to a read error. This rearrangement joins TRBV20-1 to TRBJ1-6; TRBD1 is a possible D gene (6 bases). Germline CDR1 reads DFQATT; CDR2 reads SNEGSKA (reference sequence). This CDR3 spans 14 amino acids. The CDR3 coding sequence is TGCAGTGCTAGAGACCGAACGATAGCAAACAGGGAAAACTTT. The encoded protein is CSARDRTIANRENF.

This clonotype was seen a handful of times. It may be a read error: a sequence one base away is much more abundant. This sequence joins TRBV11-2 and TRBJ2-3; D gene unclear. The CDR3 extends over 14 amino acids. Germline assignment: CDR1 SGHAT and CDR2 FQNNGV. V was clipped by 1 base and J by 8 bases, with 13 bases between them. The CDR3: CASSLVVPPGTQYF. DNA for the CDR3: TGTGCCAGCAGCTTAGTAGTTCCTCCAGGTACGCAGTATTTT.

The chain employs TRBV20-1 and TRBJ2-7, with TRBD1 matching 10 bases. This CDR3 has 14 amino acids. Trimming cost V 1 base and J 5 bases; bases outside gene matches: 5. CDR1 DFQATT and CDR2 SNEGSKA come from the germline V gene (reference sequence). CDR3: CSARGGQGTNEQYF. Written as DNA, the CDR3 is TGCAGTGCTAGAGGGGGACAGGGGACTAACGAGCAGTACTTC.

A remark on this clonotype: A much bigger clone sits one base away, suggesting this may be a read error. This sequence joins TRBV6-5 and TRBJ1-4, with 9 nucleotides matching TRBD1. This CDR3 has 15 residues. The germline CDR1 and CDR2 sequences are MNHEY and SVGAGI. This CDR3 is CASSKQGAPNEKLSF. The CDR3, as DNA: TGTGCCAGCAGTAAACAGGGGGCCCCTAATGAAAAACTGTCTTTT.

This clonotype was found a few times. CDR3 nucleotides: TGTGCCAGCAGCGCTTCCGGGACTAGCAGCACCGGGGAGCTGTTTTTT. Its protein is CASSASGTSSTGELFF. The chain couples TRBV3-1 to TRBJ2-2, with 9 bases that match TRBD2. The length of the CDR3 is 16 residues. The germline gives CDR1 LGHDT, CDR2 YNNKEL (reference sequence). Unmatched junction bases numbered 8, after V lost 5 bases and J lost 4 bases.

This clonotype was observed once. The rearrangement links TRBV20-1 to TRBJ1-2, with unresolved D. The CDR3 is made up of 10 amino acids. V lost 4 bases to trimming and J lost 10 bases, with 10 bases between them. Germline CDR1 and CDR2: DFQATT and SNEGSKA (reference sequence). The chain's CDR3 is CSATGLAYTF. CDR3 in DNA: TGCAGTGCTACTGGACTAGCCTACACCTTC.

As regards this clonotype: This may be a read error, as it is one base from a much larger clone. The rearrangement joins TRBV5-4 to TRBJ2-7; tentatively, D is TRBD2 (6 bases). The germline gives CDR1 SGHNT, CDR2 YYREEE (reference sequence). The CDR3 spans 15 residues. Trimming took off 2 bases at V and 4 bases at J, with 16 bases between the two ends. The CDR3 here is CASSLAGSKPYEQYF. DNA of the CDR3: TGTGCCAGCAGCTTAGCGGGCAGTAAGCCATACGAGCAGTACTTC.

This clonotype showed up just once. The V and J genes are TRBV7-2 and TRBJ1-4, with a weak D call TRBD1 (6 bases). Germline CDR1 reads SGHTA; CDR2 reads FQGNSA. With 1 base removed from V and 5 bases from J, the gap between germline ends came to 11 bases. The CDR3 runs to 15 residues. CDR3 in DNA: TGTGCCAGCAGCTTAGTTCGGACAGTCAATGAAAAACTGTTTTTT. Protein product: CASSLVRTVNEKLFF.